This T cell receptor (beta chain) was recorded in a study of Ad26.COV2.S vaccination and SARS-CoV-2 variants. Study summary: Ad26.COV2.S, an intramuscular injection, was given once or twice 56 days apart.

Sequencing was performed with immunoSEQ multiplex PCR; in TCRdb, only in-frame clones are kept and a portion is missing. This table has about 480,000 clones, around nine tenths appearing once. Treatment noted: around 19 received Ad26.COV2.S at low or high dose, single or two shots; about five received placebo; per-sample allocation not given. At day 63 after the first vaccine or placebo injection, samples were drawn. The vaccine antigen was prefusion-stabilized Wuhan SARS-CoV-2 spike. Trimming shortened V by 6 bases and J by 7 bases, and 10 bases separated the two germline ends. This CDR3 is 12 amino acids long. Per the germline V gene, CDR1 is SGHTA and CDR2 is FQGNSA.

This receptor was taken from a person aged 18 to 65 who received the Ad26.COV2.S COVID-19 vaccine or a placebo. Here the sequenced sample was peripheral blood, taken in a trial of Ad26.COV2.S vaccine versus placebo. The rearrangement uses TRBV7-2 and TRBJ1-5; D may be TRBD1 (6 bases). The CDR3 sequence: CASRSGDQPQHF. The CDR3 region has the DNA TGTGCCAGCAGATCAGGGGACCAGCCCCAGCATTTT.